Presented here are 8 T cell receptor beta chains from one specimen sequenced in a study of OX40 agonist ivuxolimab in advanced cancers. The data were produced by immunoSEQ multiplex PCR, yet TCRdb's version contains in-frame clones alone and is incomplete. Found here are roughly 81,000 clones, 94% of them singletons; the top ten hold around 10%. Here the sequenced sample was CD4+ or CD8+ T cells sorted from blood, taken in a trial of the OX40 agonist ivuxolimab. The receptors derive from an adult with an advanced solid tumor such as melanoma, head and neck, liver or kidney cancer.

The CDR3 sequence: CASSAGARGGGYTF. DNA of the CDR3: TGTGCCAGCAGCGCCGGGGCCAGGGGAGGCGGCTACACCTTC. The chain recombines TRBV9 with TRBJ1-2; D might be TRBD1 (6 bases). This CDR3 has 14 residues. Trimming left V 3 bases short and J 8 bases short, with 17 bases between. Germline V gene sequence: CDR1 SGDLS, CDR2 YYNGEE.

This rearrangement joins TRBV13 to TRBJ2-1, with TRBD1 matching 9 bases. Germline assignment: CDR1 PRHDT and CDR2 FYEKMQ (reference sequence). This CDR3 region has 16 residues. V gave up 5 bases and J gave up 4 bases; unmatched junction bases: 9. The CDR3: CASSPGTGRRYNEQFF. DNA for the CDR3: TGTGCCAGCAGCCCAGGGACAGGGCGCCGTTACAATGAGCAGTTCTTC.

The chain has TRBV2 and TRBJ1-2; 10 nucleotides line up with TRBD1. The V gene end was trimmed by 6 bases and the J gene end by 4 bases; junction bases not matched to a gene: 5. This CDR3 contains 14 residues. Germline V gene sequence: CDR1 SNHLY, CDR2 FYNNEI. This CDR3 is CASRGTGAGYGYTF. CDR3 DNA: TGTGCCAGCAGGGGGACAGGGGCCGGCTATGGCTACACCTTC.

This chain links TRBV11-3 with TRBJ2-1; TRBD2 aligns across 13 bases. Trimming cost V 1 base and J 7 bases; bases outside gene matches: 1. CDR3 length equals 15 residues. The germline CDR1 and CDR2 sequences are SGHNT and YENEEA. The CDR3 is CASSLGTSGRNEQFF. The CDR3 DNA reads TGTGCCAGCAGCTTAGGGACTAGCGGGAGAAATGAGCAGTTCTTC. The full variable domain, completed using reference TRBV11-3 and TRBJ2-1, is EAGVVQSPRYKIIEKKQPVAFWCNPISGHNTLYWYLQNLGQGPELLIRYENEEAVDDSQLPKDRFSAERLKGVDSTLKIQPAELGDSAVYLCASSLGTSGRNEQFFGPGTRLTVL.

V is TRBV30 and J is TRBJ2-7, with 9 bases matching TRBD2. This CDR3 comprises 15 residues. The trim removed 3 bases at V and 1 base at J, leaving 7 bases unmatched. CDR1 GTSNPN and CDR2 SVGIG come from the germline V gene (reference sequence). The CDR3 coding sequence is TGTGCCTGGAGGGGTAGCGGGAGAAGTTCCTACGAGCAGTACTTC. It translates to CAWRGSGRSSYEQYF. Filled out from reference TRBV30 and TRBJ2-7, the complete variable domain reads SQTIHQWPATLVQPVGSPLSLECTVEGTSNPNLYWYRQAAGRGLQLLFYSVGIGQISSEVPQNLSASRPQDRQFILSSKKLLLSDSGFYLCAWRGSGRSSYEQYFGPGTRLTVT.

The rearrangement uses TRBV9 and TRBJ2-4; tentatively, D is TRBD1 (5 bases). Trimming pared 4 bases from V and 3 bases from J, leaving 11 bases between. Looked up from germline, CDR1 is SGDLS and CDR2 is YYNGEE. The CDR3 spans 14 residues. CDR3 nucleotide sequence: TGTGCCAGCAGCCCCAGCGACAGCAAAAACATTCAGTACTTC. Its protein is CASSPSDSKNIQYF.

The CDR3, as DNA: TGTGCCATCCTCGGGGCAGGGGCCGAGACTTTCTTT. This translates into CAILGAGAETFF. The chain has TRBV6-5 and TRBJ1-1; the D gene is possibly TRBD1 (6 bases). This CDR3 has 12 residues. V lost 10 bases to trimming and J lost 12 bases, with 21 bases between them. CDR1 is MNHEY and CDR2 is SVGAGI in the germline V gene.

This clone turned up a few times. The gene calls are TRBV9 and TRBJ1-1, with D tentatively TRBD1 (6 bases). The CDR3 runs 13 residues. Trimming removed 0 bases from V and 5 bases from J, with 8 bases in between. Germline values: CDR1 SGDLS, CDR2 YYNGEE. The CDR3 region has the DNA TGTGCCAGCAGCGTAGCAGGGGAGACTGAAGCTTTCTTT. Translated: CASSVAGETEAFF.